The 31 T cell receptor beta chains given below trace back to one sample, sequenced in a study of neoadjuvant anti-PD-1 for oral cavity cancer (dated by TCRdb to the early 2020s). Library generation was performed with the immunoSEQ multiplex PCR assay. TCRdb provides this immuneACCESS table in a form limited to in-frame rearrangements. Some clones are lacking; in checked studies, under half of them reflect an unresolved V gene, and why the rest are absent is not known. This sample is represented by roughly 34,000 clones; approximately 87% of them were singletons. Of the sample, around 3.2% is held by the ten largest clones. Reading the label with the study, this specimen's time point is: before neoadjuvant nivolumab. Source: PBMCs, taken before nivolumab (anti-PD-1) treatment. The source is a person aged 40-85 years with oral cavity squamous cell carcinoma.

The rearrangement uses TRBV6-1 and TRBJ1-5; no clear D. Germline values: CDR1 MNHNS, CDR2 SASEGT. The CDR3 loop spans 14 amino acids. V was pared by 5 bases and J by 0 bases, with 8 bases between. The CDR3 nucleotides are TGTGCCAGCAGTAACATACATAGCAATCAGCCCCAGCATTTT. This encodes CASSNIHSNQPQHF.

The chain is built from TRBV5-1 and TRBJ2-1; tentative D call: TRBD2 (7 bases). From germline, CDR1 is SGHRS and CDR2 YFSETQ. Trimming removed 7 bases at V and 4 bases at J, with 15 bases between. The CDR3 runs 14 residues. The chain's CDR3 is CASCLGGQYNEQFF. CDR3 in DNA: TGCGCCAGCTGTCTGGGGGGGCAGTACAATGAGCAGTTCTTC.

Written as DNA, the CDR3 is TGTGCCAGCAGTCCAGATTCAACTGGAAACACCATATATTTT. It specifies CASSPDSTGNTIYF. J is TRBJ1-3 and V is TRBV6-5; D not resolved. The germline V and J ends were trimmed by 5 bases and 2 bases, with 10 bases remaining between them. The CDR3 contains 14 residues. Germline lookup yields CDR1 MNHEY and CDR2 SVGAGI.

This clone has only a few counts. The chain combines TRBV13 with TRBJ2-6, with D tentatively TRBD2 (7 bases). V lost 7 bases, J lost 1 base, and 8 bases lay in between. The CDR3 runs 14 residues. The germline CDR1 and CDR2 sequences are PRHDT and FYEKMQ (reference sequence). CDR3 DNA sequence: TGTGCCAGCAAGGGGGGGTCTGGGGCCAACGTCCTGACTTTC. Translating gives CASKGGSGANVLTF.

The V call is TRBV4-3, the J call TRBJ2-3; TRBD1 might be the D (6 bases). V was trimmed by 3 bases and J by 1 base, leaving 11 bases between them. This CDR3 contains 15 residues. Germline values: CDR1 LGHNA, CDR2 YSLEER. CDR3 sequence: CASSQQGRRTDTQYF. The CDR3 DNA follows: TGCGCCAGCAGCCAGCAGGGGCGTCGCACAGATACGCAGTATTTT.

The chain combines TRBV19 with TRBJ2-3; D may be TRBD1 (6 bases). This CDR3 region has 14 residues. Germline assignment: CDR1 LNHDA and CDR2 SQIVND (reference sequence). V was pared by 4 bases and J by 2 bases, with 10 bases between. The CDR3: CASSRQDSTDTQYF. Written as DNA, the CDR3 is TGTGCCAGTAGTAGACAGGACTCCACAGATACGCAGTATTTT.

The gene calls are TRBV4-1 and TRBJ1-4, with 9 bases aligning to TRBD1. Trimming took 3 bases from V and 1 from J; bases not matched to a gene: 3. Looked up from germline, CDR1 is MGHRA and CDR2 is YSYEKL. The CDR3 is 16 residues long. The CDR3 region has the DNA TGCGCCAGCAGCCAGGGACAGGGTGTAACTAATGAAAAACTGTTTTTT. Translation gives CASSQGQGVTNEKLFF.

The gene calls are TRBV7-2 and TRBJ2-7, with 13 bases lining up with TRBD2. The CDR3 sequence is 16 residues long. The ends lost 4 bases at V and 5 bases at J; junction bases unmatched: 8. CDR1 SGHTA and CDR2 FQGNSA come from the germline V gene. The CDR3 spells CASSSQGLAGLHEQYF. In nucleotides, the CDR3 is TGTGCCAGCAGCTCTCAGGGACTAGCGGGGCTGCACGAGCAGTACTTC.

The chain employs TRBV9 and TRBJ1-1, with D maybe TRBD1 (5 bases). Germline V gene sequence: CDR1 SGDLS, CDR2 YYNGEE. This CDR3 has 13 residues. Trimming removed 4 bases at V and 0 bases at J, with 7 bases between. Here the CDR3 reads CASSPGLNTEAFF. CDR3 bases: TGTGCCAGCAGCCCGGGACTGAACACTGAAGCTTTCTTT.

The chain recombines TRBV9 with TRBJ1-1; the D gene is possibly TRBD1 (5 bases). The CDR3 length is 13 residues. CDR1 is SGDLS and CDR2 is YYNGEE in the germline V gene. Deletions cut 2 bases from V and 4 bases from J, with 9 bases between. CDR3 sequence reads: CASSVRGGTEAFF. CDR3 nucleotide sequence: TGTGCCAGCAGCGTTCGTGGGGGCACTGAAGCTTTCTTT.

The CDR3 nucleotides read TGTGCCAGCAGCCGCCAGGGGGCCAACACCGGGGAGCTGTTTTTT. It specifies CASSRQGANTGELFF. The rearrangement uses TRBV7-6 and TRBJ2-2, with TRBD1 matching 8 bases. CDR1 is SGHVS, CDR2 FNYEAQ, per germline. J was trimmed by 2 bases and V by 5 bases; bases with no gene match: 4. The CDR3 has 15 residues.

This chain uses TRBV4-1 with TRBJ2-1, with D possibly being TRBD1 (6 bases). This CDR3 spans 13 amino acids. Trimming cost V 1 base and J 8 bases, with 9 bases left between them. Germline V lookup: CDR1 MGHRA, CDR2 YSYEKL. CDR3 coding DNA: TGCGCCAGCAGCCAAGTTAGGGGGTATGAGCAGTTCTTC. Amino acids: CASSQVRGYEQFF.

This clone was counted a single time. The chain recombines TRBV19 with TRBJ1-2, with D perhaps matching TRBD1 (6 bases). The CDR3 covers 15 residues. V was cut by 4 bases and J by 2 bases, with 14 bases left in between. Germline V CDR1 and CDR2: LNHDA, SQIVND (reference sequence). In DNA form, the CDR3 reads TGTGCCAGTAGTAAAAGCTTCAGGGGAAACTATGGCTACACCTTC. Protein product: CASSKSFRGNYGYTF.

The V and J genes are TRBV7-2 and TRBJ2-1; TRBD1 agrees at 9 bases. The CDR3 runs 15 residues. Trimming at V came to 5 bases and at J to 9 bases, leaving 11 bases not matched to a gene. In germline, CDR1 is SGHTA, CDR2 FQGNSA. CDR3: CASSPGGTGYPEQFF. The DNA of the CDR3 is TGTGCCAGCAGCCCCGGCGGGACAGGGTATCCTGAGCAGTTCTTC. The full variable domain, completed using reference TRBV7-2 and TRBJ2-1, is GAGVSQSPSNKVTEKGKDVELRCDPISGHTALYWYRQSLGQGLEFLIYFQGNSAPDKSGLPSDRFSAERTGGSVSTLTIQRTQQEDSAVYLCASSPGGTGYPEQFFGPGTRLTVL.

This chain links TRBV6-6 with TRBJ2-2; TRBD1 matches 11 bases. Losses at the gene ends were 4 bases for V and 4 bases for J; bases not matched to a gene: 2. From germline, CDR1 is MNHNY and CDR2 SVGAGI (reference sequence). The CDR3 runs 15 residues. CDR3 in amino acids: CASSWGQGGTGELFF. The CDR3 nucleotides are TGTGCCAGCAGTTGGGGACAGGGGGGCACCGGGGAGCTGTTTTTT.

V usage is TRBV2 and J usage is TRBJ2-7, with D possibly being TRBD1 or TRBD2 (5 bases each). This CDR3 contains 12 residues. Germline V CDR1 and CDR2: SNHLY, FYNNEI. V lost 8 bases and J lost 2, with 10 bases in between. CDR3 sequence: CASSGAAYEQYF. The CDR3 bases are TGTGCCAGCTCCGGGGCCGCCTACGAGCAGTACTTC. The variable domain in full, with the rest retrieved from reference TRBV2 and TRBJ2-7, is EPEVTQTPSHQVTQMGQEVILRCVPISNHLYFYWYRQILGQKVEFLVSFYNNEISEKSEIFDDQFSVERPDGSNFTLKIRSTKLEDSAMYFCASSGAAYEQYFGPGTRLTVT.

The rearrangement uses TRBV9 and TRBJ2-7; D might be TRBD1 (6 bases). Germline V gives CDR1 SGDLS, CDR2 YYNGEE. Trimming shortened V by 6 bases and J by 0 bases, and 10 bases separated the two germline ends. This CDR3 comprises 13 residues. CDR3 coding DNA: TGTGCCAGCACCCCAGGGGACTCCTACGAGCAGTACTTC. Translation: CASTPGDSYEQYF. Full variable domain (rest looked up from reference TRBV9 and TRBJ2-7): DSGVTQTPKHLITATGQRVTLRCSPRSGDLSVYWYQQSLDQGLQFLIQYYNGEERAKGNILERFSAQQFPDLHSELNLSSLELGDSALYFCASTPGDSYEQYFGPGTRLTVT.

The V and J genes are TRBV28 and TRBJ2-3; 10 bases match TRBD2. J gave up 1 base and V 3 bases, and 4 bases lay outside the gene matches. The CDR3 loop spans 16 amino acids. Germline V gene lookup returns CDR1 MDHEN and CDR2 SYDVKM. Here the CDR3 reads CASSFIAGGGTDTQYF. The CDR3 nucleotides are TGTGCCAGCAGTTTTATAGCGGGGGGTGGCACAGATACGCAGTATTTT.

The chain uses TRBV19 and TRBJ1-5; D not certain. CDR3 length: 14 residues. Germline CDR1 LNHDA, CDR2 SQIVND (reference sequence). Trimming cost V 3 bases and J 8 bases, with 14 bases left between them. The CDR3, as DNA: TGTGCCAGTAGTATTCAGATTTCTCAGGAGCCCCAGCATTTT. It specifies CASSIQISQEPQHF.

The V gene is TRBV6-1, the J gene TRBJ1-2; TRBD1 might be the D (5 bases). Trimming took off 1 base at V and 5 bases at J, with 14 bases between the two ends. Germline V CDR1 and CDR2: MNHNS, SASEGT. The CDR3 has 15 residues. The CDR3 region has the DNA TGTGCCAGCAGTGAAGGGTTTTTCGGGGGATATGGCTACACCTTC. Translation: CASSEGFFGGYGYTF.

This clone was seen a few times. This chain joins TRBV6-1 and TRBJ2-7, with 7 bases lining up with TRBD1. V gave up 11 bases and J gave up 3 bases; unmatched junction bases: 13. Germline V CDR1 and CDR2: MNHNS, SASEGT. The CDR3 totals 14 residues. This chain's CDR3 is CASNPGTEIYEQYF. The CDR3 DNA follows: TGTGCCTCCAACCCCGGGACAGAGATCTACGAGCAGTACTTC.

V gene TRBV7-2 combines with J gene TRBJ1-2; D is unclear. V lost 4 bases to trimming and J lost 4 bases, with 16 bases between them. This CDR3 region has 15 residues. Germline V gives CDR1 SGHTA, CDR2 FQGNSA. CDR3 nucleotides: TGTGCCAGCAGCTCCGAGACGGGAAACCTCTATGGCTACACCTTC. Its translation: CASSSETGNLYGYTF.

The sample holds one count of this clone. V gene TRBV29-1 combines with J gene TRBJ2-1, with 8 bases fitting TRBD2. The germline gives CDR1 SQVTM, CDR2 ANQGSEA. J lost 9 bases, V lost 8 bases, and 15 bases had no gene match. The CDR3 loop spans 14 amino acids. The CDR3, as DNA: TGCAGCCTCGCACGGGGGGGGCCTGTAGGTGAGCAGTTCTTC. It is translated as CSLARGGPVGEQFF.

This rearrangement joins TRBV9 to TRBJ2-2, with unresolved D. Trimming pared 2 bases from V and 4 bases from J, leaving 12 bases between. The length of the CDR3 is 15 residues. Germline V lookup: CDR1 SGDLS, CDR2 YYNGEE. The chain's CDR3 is CASSVLEAGTGELFF. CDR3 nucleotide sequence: TGTGCCAGCAGCGTCCTGGAAGCTGGCACCGGGGAGCTGTTTTTT.

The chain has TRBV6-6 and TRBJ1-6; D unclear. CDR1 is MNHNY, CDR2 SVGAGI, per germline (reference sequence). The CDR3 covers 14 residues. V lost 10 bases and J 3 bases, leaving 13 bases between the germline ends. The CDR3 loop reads CATVAGNYNSPLHF. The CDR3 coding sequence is TGTGCCACTGTTGCGGGAAACTATAATTCACCCCTCCACTTT.

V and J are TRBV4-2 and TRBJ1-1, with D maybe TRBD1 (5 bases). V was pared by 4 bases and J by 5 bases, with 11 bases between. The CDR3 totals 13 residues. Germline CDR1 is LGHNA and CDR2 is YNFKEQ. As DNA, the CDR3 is TGTGCCAGCAGCCCCCATCAGGGTACTGAAGCTTTCTTT. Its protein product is CASSPHQGTEAFF.

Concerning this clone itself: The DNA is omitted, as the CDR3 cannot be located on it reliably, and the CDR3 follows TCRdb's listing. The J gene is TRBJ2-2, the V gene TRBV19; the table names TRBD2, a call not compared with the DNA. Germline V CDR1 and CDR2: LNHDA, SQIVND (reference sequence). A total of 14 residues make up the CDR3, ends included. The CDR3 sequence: CASTSGTNTGELFF.

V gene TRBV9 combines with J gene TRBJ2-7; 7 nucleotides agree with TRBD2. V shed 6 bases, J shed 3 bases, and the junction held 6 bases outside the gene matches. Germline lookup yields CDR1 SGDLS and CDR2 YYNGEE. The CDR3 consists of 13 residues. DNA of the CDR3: TGTGCCAGCAATAGGGGAGGGAACTACGAGCAGTACTTC. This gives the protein CASNRGGNYEQYF.

CDR3 residues: CASSFGQRNQPQHF. The CDR3, as DNA: TGTGCCAGCAGTTTCGGACAGAGGAATCAGCCCCAGCATTTT. The chain has TRBV28 and TRBJ1-5, with D possibly TRBD1 on 6 matching bases. V was shortened by 3 bases and J by 4 bases, with 10 bases between the two germline ends. The CDR3 is made up of 14 amino acids. Germline assignment: CDR1 MDHEN and CDR2 SYDVKM.

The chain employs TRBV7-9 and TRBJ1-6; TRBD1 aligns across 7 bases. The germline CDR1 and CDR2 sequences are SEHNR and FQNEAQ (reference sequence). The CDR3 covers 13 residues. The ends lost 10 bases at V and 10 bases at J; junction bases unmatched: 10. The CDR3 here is CANQDRIESPLHF. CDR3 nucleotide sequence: TGTGCCAACCAGGACAGGATCGAATCACCCCTCCACTTT.

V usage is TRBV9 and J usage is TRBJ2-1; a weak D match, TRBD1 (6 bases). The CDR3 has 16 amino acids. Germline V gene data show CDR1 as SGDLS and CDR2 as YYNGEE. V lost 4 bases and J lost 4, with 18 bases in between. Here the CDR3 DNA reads TGTGCCAGCAGCCACCCACAGGGATTCGCGTACAATGAGCAGTTCTTC. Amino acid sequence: CASSHPQGFAYNEQFF.